The clone carrying this T cell receptor (beta chain) was observed a handful of times. The antigen is not known. Frozen unsorted single-cell suspensions supplied the genomic DNA. The sample originates from a study of immune cell composition in non-small cell lung cancer. Findings and caveats of the study: Dominant in vivo tumour-associated clones were not shown to share tumour-reactive sequences. Squamous lung tumours showed higher top 10 clone scores and clonality than adenocarcinomas. Around 75% of squamous and roughly 34% of adenocarcinoma cases had tumour-associated clones >0.5%.

The CDR3 is made up of 12 amino acids. Germline CDR1 is SQVTM and CDR2 is ANQGSEA. Deletions cut 3 bases from V and 1 base from J, with 5 bases between. Profiling relied on immunoSEQ multiplex PCR, and the TCRdb table lists in-frame clones only, not all of them. Here the sample spans 2,900 or so clones, roughly 80% being singletons. This TCR derives from a human donor with non-small cell lung cancer. The chain recombines TRBV29-1 with TRBJ2-3; no reliable D call. The sequenced sample consisted of lung tumor tissue. The CDR3 DNA is TGCAGCGTTGATGTCGGCACAGATACGCAGTATTTT. Encoded protein: CSVDVGTDTQYF.